Following are 15 T cell receptor beta chains from one sample sequenced in a study of T cells in Graves' hyperthyroidism and ophthalmopathy. From RNA transcripts, TCR beta CDR3 regions were amplified. Primed by the HTBI set, a first-round RT-PCR was run on the TCR CDR3. Via MiXCR, TCRdb re-called the multiplex PCR reads, giving one row per CDR3 protein. The sample includes nearly 600,000 distinct CDR3 sequences, approximately 15% of them seen just once. Sequenced input: blood. Receptor source: a woman aged 18 to 35 with Graves' ophthalmopathy.

This clonotype has ten or more counts. CDR3 in DNA: TGCGCCAGCAGCCAAGGAGGACCCTATGGCTACACCTTC. This encodes CASSQGGPYGYTF. V usage is TRBV4-1 and J usage is TRBJ1-2; D is uncertain. The CDR3 covers 13 residues. V shed 1 base and J shed 4 bases, with 7 bases lying between them. Germline-derived CDR1 and CDR2 are MGHRA and YSYEKL.

This clonotype was seen repeatedly, ten times or more. CDR3 coding DNA: TGTGCCAGCAGCTTAGATGTGGGAACTGGCTACACCTTC. This translates into CASSLDVGTGYTF. This chain joins TRBV11-2 and TRBJ1-2; D call uncertain. The germline gives CDR1 SGHAT, CDR2 FQNNGV. This CDR3 has 13 residues. Trimming left V 0 bases short and J 7 bases short, with 9 bases between.

This clonotype has only a few counts. The chain is built from TRBV30 and TRBJ1-4; D is perhaps TRBD1 (5 bases). Trimming left V 4 bases short and J 4 bases short, with 13 bases between. CDR3 size: 14 residues. Germline V lookup: CDR1 GTSNPN, CDR2 SVGIG (reference sequence). This CDR3 reads CAWKRTGRNEKLFF. The CDR3 nucleotides read TGTGCCTGGAAACGGACGGGGCGTAATGAAAAACTGTTTTTT.

This clonotype was seen many times. V and J are TRBV2 and TRBJ2-3; TRBD2 aligns across 9 bases. This CDR3 has 17 amino acids. Germline-derived CDR1 and CDR2 are SNHLY and FYNNEI. V was pared by 4 bases and J by 7 bases, with 15 bases of the junction left unmatched. Here the CDR3 reads CASSVGWASGTRNTQYF. CDR3 in DNA: TGTGCCAGCAGTGTAGGGTGGGCTAGCGGGACACGGAATACGCAGTATTTT.

This clonotype has ten or more counts. V is TRBV20-1 and J is TRBJ1-1; D is perhaps TRBD1 (5 bases). Trimming cost V 0 bases and J 5 bases, with 10 bases left between them. CDR1 DFQATT and CDR2 SNEGSKA come from the germline V gene (reference sequence). The CDR3 is made up of 13 amino acids. The CDR3 loop reads CSARDRGRTEAFF. The CDR3 DNA sequence: TGCAGTGCTAGAGATCGGGGCAGGACTGAAGCTTTCTTT.

With regard to this clonotype: A much larger clone lies a single base off, so this may be a read error. The CDR3 coding sequence is TGTGCCAGCAGCTTAGATCAGGGCCTATACGAGCAGTTCTTC. Protein product: CASSLDQGLYEQFF. This sequence joins TRBV7-9 and TRBJ2-1; TRBD1 might be the D (5 bases). Germline lookup yields CDR1 SEHNR and CDR2 FQNEAQ (reference sequence). CDR3 size: 14 residues. With 1 base removed from V and 10 bases from J, the gap between germline ends came to 14 bases.

The chain is built from TRBV7-6 and TRBJ2-3; no definite D call. CDR1 and CDR2 from the germline V gene are SGHVS and FNYEAQ. The V gene lost 5 bases and the J gene lost 4 bases, with 13 bases spanning the gap. The CDR3 spans 14 residues. CDR3 sequence reads: CASSRGVHADTQYF. Written as DNA, the CDR3 is TGTGCCAGCAGCCGTGGGGTACATGCAGATACGCAGTATTTT.

This clonotype was recorded many times. Here the CDR3 DNA reads TGTGCCAGCAGTGCGGCAGGGGGGGATTCACCCCTCCACTTT. Translating it yields CASSAAGGDSPLHF. This chain joins TRBV6-1 and TRBJ1-6, with 7 positions matching TRBD1. V lost 4 bases to trimming and J lost 8 bases; unmatched junction nucleotides: 5. Germline loops: CDR1 MNHNS, CDR2 SASEGT. The length of the CDR3 is 14 residues.

At least ten counts were recorded for this clonotype. This chain uses TRBV28 with TRBJ1-2, with D hard to call. CDR3 length equals 16 residues. The germline V gene encodes CDR1 MDHEN and CDR2 SYDVKM. V lost 4 bases and J lost 0, with 15 bases in between. CDR3 DNA: TGTGCCAGCAGTTCGGAGAATTTCCGAGCTAACTATGGCTACACCTTC. Translation: CASSSENFRANYGYTF.

V gene TRBV9 combines with J gene TRBJ1-1, with 7 bases that match TRBD1. Germline V gene data show CDR1 as SGDLS and CDR2 as YYNGEE. Losses at the gene ends were 3 bases for V and 7 bases for J; bases not matched to a gene: 3. This CDR3 has 12 residues. CDR3 bases: TGTGCCAGCAGCGCAGGGGGGGTTGAAGCTTTCTTT. Its protein product is CASSAGGVEAFF.

This clonotype was recorded at least ten times. The chain couples TRBV28 to TRBJ2-1, with a possible D match to TRBD2 (6 bases). CDR1 and CDR2 from the germline V gene are MDHEN and SYDVKM. V was shortened by 5 bases and J by 7 bases, with 15 bases between the two germline ends. The CDR3 extends over 14 amino acids. The DNA of the CDR3 is TGTGCCAGCAGTGATGGTGGAGGGCAAAATGAGCAGTTCTTC. Its translation is CASSDGGGQNEQFF.

At least ten counts were recorded for this clonotype. This chain joins TRBV20-1 and TRBJ1-1, with 7 positions matching TRBD1. V gave up 1 base and J gave up 4 bases; unmatched junction bases: 12. The CDR3 covers 16 residues. Germline V gene sequence: CDR1 DFQATT, CDR2 SNEGSKA (reference sequence). CDR3 region: CSARGRLGAGGTEAFF. CDR3 in DNA: TGCAGTGCTAGAGGCCGATTAGGGGCAGGGGGCACTGAAGCTTTCTTT.

This clonotype was observed at least ten times. The V call is TRBV7-2, the J call TRBJ2-1; D may be TRBD1 (5 bases). V was shortened by 3 bases and J by 12 bases, with 15 bases between the two germline ends. CDR1 SGHTA and CDR2 FQGNSA come from the germline V gene. This CDR3 region has 13 residues. CDR3 in DNA: TGTGCCAGCAGCTTCCAGGGTGGGGTGGTGCAGTTCTTC. It yields the protein CASSFQGGVVQFF.

Comment on this clonotype: Just one base apart from a much larger clone, this may be a read error. The chain has TRBV6-1 and TRBJ2-7, with 9 bases lining up with TRBD1. This CDR3 has 14 residues. Germline trimming cut 11 bases from V and 7 bases from J; bases unmatched to any gene: 15. Per the germline V gene, CDR1 is MNHNS and CDR2 is SASEGT. The CDR3 loop is CAGTRRQGVREQYF. DNA for the CDR3: TGTGCCGGCACCAGACGACAGGGGGTGAGGGAGCAGTACTTC.

On this clonotype itself: This may come from a read error, since a much larger clone is one base off. V is TRBV9 and J is TRBJ1-1; 8 nucleotides agree with TRBD1. The CDR3 is made up of 14 amino acids. Germline V lookup: CDR1 SGDLS, CDR2 YYNGEE. Trimming cost V 3 bases and J 3 bases; bases outside gene matches: 4. The CDR3 is CASSATGVDTEAFF. In nucleotides, the CDR3 is TGTGCCAGCAGCGCGACAGGGGTGGACACTGAAGCTTTCTTT.